The rows below give T cell receptor beta chains drawn from one sample of a study of cytomegalovirus exposure and HLA in healthy donors. Only in-frame clones appear in the TCRdb table, and some are missing; sequencing was by immunoSEQ multiplex PCR. The sample has around 140,000 clones; about 94% are singletons. The specimen sequenced was PBMCs. All receptors derive from a man aged 18-30 years in good health and CMV-seropositive. CDR3s include the opening cysteine and the closing phenylalanine or tryptophan. The D gene is left open where the match is weak.

j_gene	d_gene	len	v_gene	CDR3aa	CDR3nt
TRBJ2-7	TRBD2	16	TRBV30	CAWSVLAGRGSYEQYF	TGTGCCTGGAGTGTACTAGCGGGAAGGGGGTCCTACGAGCAGTACTTC
TRBJ2-7	NA	13	TRBV5-1	CASAPVPQDEQYF	TGCGCCAGCGCCCCGGTGCCTCAAGACGAGCAGTACTTC
TRBJ2-2	TRBD2	15	TRBV30	CAWSVLAGGTGELFF	TGTGCCTGGAGTGTACTCGCGGGAGGCACCGGGGAGCTGTTTTTT
TRBJ2-1	NA	15	TRBV27	CASSLSPGAYNEQFF	TGTGCCAGCAGTTTATCCCCGGGGGCCTACAATGAGCAGTTCTTC
TRBJ1-4	NA	15	TRBV13	CASSGGSLYGEKLFF	TGTGCCAGCAGTGGCGGCAGTCTTTACGGGGAAAAACTGTTTTTT
TRBJ1-1	TRBD1	12	TRBV29-1	CSGGQRNTEAFF	TGCAGCGGGGGACAGCGAAACACTGAAGCTTTCTTT
TRBJ1-1	TRBD1	14	TRBV4-1	CASSQDQGGTEAFF	TGCGCCAGCAGCCAAGATCAGGGGGGCACTGAAGCTTTCTTT
TRBJ1-1	NA	12	TRBV19	CASSPSNTEAFF	TGTGCCAGTAGCCCGAGTAACACTGAAGCTTTCTTT
TRBJ2-1	TRBD1	15	TRBV6-5	CASSWTGGVHNEQFF	TGTGCCAGCAGTTGGACAGGGGGCGTCCACAATGAGCAGTTCTTC
TRBJ2-1	TRBD2	14	TRBV27	CASSWTSGSPEQFF	TGTGCCAGCAGTTGGACTAGCGGGAGTCCTGAGCAGTTCTTC
TRBJ2-7	TRBD1	15	TRBV6-5	CASSFLSDRVDEQYF	TGTGCCAGCAGCTTTCTCTCGGACAGGGTCGACGAGCAGTACTTC
TRBJ2-1	TRBD2	16	TRBV18	CASSPPGTSGGNEQFF	TGTGCCAGCTCACCACCGGGGACTAGCGGGGGGAATGAGCAGTTCTTC
TRBJ2-7	TRBD1	15	TRBV5-1	CASSSTGGGPYEQYF	TGCGCCAGCAGCTCGACAGGGGGCGGGCCCTACGAGCAGTACTTC
TRBJ1-4	NA	16	TRBV5-1	CASSSPRTGANEKLFF	TGCGCCAGCAGCTCTCCCCGGACGGGAGCTAATGAAAAACTGTTTTTT
TRBJ1-2	NA	15	TRBV28	CASSLRIGDTAGYTF	TGTGCCAGCAGTTTAAGAATTGGGGACACGGCTGGCTACACCTTC
TRBJ2-7	NA	14	TRBV27	CASSLLPGSYEQYF	TGTGCCAGCAGTTTATTACCAGGTTCCTACGAGCAGTACTTC
TRBJ2-7	TRBD1	18	TRBV5-1	CASSVGISGRTGVHEQYF	TGCGCCAGCAGCGTAGGTATTTCCGGTAGGACAGGTGTCCACGAGCAGTACTTC
TRBJ2-1	TRBD2	14	TRBV29-1	CSAAALAVGNEQFF	TGCAGCGCCGCGGCACTAGCGGTCGGCAATGAGCAGTTCTTC
TRBJ2-3	TRBD1	17	TRBV6-1	CASSEVPGTGFTDTQYF	TGTGCCAGCAGTGAAGTTCCCGGGACAGGGTTTACAGATACGCAGTATTTT
TRBJ2-2	TRBD2	16	TRBV5-5	CASTDSGRGWAGELFF	TGTGCCAGCACCGATAGCGGGAGAGGTTGGGCCGGGGAGCTGTTTTTT
TRBJ2-7	TRBD2	17	TRBV6-7	CATFITSGSRVQYEQYF	TGTGCCACCTTCATAACTAGCGGGAGCCGTGTTCAGTACGAGCAGTACTTC
TRBJ2-1	NA	13	TRBV28	CASHAFGGNEQFF	TGTGCCAGCCATGCCTTCGGAGGAAATGAGCAGTTCTTC
TRBJ2-1	TRBD2	15	TRBV11-1	CASSTGTAGGRFQFF	TGTGCCAGCAGCACAGGGACGGCGGGGGGACGATTCCAGTTCTTC
TRBJ1-1	TRBD1	15	TRBV27	CASSLSAGGTTEAFF	TGTGCCAGCAGTTTATCGGCAGGGGGAACGACTGAAGCTTTCTTT
TRBJ2-7	NA	15	TRBV6-5	CASSSRPGQTYEQYF	TGTGCCAGCAGTTCTCGCCCGGGACAAACCTACGAGCAGTACTTC